These T cell receptor beta chains were read from a single sample in a study of cytomegalovirus exposure and HLA in healthy donors. Method: immunoSEQ multiplex PCR; TCRdb's copy keeps in-frame clones and lacks some. The sample shows about 31,000 clones, 60% to 70% of them seen only once. The sample consisted of PBMCs. These receptors were taken from a man aged 40-55 years in good health and CMV-seropositive. Both conserved end residues are part of each CDR3. The order of the fields is D gene, J gene, clone size, V gene, CDR3 DNA, CDR3 protein. The D gene is left open where the match is weak. The listing skips clone size in some rows; elsewhere it reads once, few, many or a size class.

D: TRBD1
J: TRBJ1-5
size: -
V: TRBV11-2
DNA: TGTGCCAGCAGCTCGACAGGGGTACAGCCCCAGCATTTT
CDR3: CASSSTGVQPQHF

D: TRBD2
J: TRBJ2-7
size: -
V: TRBV14
DNA: TGTGCCAGCAGCCGAGTAGCGGGGGGGCCCTACGAGCAGTACTTC
CDR3: CASSRVAGGPYEQYF

D: -
J: TRBJ1-2
size: -
V: TRBV7-8
DNA: TGTGCCAGCAGCTTCTCACAGGGAATAGGCTATGGCTACACCTTC
CDR3: CASSFSQGIGYGYTF

D: -
J: TRBJ2-2
size: -
V: TRBV4-2
DNA: TGTGCCAGCAGCCAAGTTAACGGGGGATATACCGGGGAGCTGTTTTTT
CDR3: CASSQVNGGYTGELFF

D: TRBD2
J: TRBJ2-1
size: -
V: TRBV9
DNA: TGTGCCAGCAGCGTAGATAGCGGGGAGTTCCACAATGAGCAGTTCTTC
CDR3: CASSVDSGEFHNEQFF

D: -
J: TRBJ2-3
size: -
V: TRBV9
DNA: TGTGCCAGCAGCGTGGTCTCTACTAGCCGAGATACGCAGTATTTT
CDR3: CASSVVSTSRDTQYF

D: TRBD2
J: TRBJ2-5
size: -
V: TRBV11-3
DNA: TGTGCCAGCAGCTTACCCCGGACGGTTATAGCGGGGGGGAAAGAGACCCAGTACTTC
CDR3: CASSLPRTVIAGGKETQYF

D: -
J: TRBJ1-1
size: -
V: TRBV5-5
DNA: TGTGCCAGCAGTCCCATGAACACTGAAGCTTTCTTT
CDR3: CASSPMNTEAFF

D: -
J: TRBJ1-1
size: -
V: TRBV29-1
DNA: TGCAGCGTCGCCCGGGAAATTACTGAAGCTTTCTTT
CDR3: CSVAREITEAFF

D: TRBD2
J: TRBJ2-6
size: -
V: TRBV14
DNA: TGTGCCAGCAGCCAAGCCCCGGGACTAGCGGGGGCAAACTCTGGGGCCAACGTCCTGACTTTC
CDR3: CASSQAPGLAGANSGANVLTF

D: -
J: TRBJ2-7
size: -
V: TRBV30
DNA: TGTGCCTGGAAGGGGGGGGCTGGCTACGAGCAGTACTTC
CDR3: CAWKGGAGYEQYF

D: -
J: TRBJ2-7
size: few
V: TRBV7-6
DNA: TGTGCCAGCAGCTTCGATTTGGGGGACGACAGGCCAACCTACGAGCAGTACTTC
CDR3: CASSFDLGDDRPTYEQYF

D: -
J: TRBJ2-7
size: -
V: TRBV2
DNA: TGTGCCAGCAGTTCAGGGTCCACCGAGCAGTACTTC
CDR3: CASSSGSTEQYF

D: TRBD1
J: TRBJ2-2
size: few
V: TRBV19
DNA: TGTGCCAGTAGGAAAACAGGGGGGAACGGGGAGCTGTTTTTT
CDR3: CASRKTGGNGELFF

D: TRBD1
J: TRBJ2-1
size: -
V: TRBV7-2
DNA: TGTGCCAGCAGCCCCCGACAGGGGGTAGGCAATGAGCAGTTCTTC
CDR3: CASSPRQGVGNEQFF

D: TRBD1
J: TRBJ2-2
size: few
V: TRBV27
DNA: TGTGCCAGCAGTTTCTACGGGACAGGGAACACCGGGGAGCTGTTTTTT
CDR3: CASSFYGTGNTGELFF

D: -
J: TRBJ1-1
size: -
V: TRBV5-1
DNA: TGCGCCAGCAGCTTGAGGACAATGAACACTGAAGCTTTCTTT
CDR3: CASSLRTMNTEAFF

D: -
J: TRBJ2-7
size: once
V: TRBV6-6
DNA: TGTGCCAGCAGTTACTCCTTGGACAGCCCCTACGAGCAGTACTTC
CDR3: CASSYSLDSPYEQYF

D: -
J: TRBJ1-5
size: -
V: TRBV6-1
DNA: TGTGCCAGCAGCGAGCAGGGAGGCAGCAATCAGCCCCAGCATTTT
CDR3: CASSEQGGSNQPQHF

D: TRBD2
J: TRBJ2-4
size: -
V: TRBV11-2
DNA: TGTGCCAGCAGCTTACGCAGCGGGGGGGCCTGGTCCATTCAGTACTTC
CDR3: CASSLRSGGAWSIQYF

D: TRBD2
J: TRBJ2-5
size: -
V: TRBV7-6
DNA: TGTGCCAGCAGCTTAGGGCTGACTAGCGGCCAAGAGACCCAGTACTTC
CDR3: CASSLGLTSGQETQYF

D: TRBD1
J: TRBJ1-1
size: once
V: TRBV10-3
DNA: TGTGCCATCAGTGAGTCGCGAGGGACAGGGGGGTCGAACACTGAAGCTTTCTTT
CDR3: CAISESRGTGGSNTEAFF

D: TRBD1
J: TRBJ2-7
size: once
V: TRBV27
DNA: TGTGCCAGCAGTTTAGTGGCAGGGGGCGAGCAGTGCTTC
CDR3: CASSLVAGGEQCF

D: -
J: TRBJ2-3
size: -
V: TRBV7-3
DNA: TGTGCCAGCAGAGCCTCGGGACTCTTCACAGATACGCAGTATTTT
CDR3: CASRASGLFTDTQYF

D: TRBD2
J: TRBJ2-5
size: -
V: TRBV7-7
DNA: TGTGCCAGCAGCGTCCGACTAGCGGGGGAAGAGACCCAGTACTTC
CDR3: CASSVRLAGEETQYF

D: TRBD1
J: TRBJ2-5
size: -
V: TRBV2
DNA: TGTGCCAGCAGCAGACAGGGGGCAGGGGAGACCCAGTACTTC
CDR3: CASSRQGAGETQYF

D: TRBD1
J: TRBJ1-1
size: few
V: TRBV5-5
DNA: TGTGCCAGCAGCTTGGAGGGACAGGGGTTTGAAGCTTTCTTT
CDR3: CASSLEGQGFEAFF

D: TRBD1
J: TRBJ1-2
size: -
V: TRBV9
DNA: TGTGCCAGCAGCGGGAGCACAGGGGGCGCAGGTGGCTACACCTTC
CDR3: CASSGSTGGAGGYTF

D: TRBD1
J: TRBJ1-6
size: once
V: TRBV11-3
DNA: TGTGCCAGCAGCTTAGGACAGGGTAATTCACCCCTCCACTTT
CDR3: CASSLGQGNSPLHF